The 2 T cell receptor beta chains listed next were all sequenced from one sample in a study of cytomegalovirus exposure and HLA in healthy donors. The study ran its PCR with 60 Vbeta and 13 Jbeta primers. Method: immunoSEQ multiplex PCR; TCRdb's copy keeps in-frame clones and lacks some. Of around 300,000 clones listed, under 80% are singletons. Sequencing input: PBMCs. These receptors were collected from a female donor in good health and CMV-seronegative.

V and J are TRBV27 and TRBJ2-7, with D possibly matching TRBD1 (6 bases). The CDR3 consists of 12 residues. Germline CDR1 is MNHEY and CDR2 is SMNVEV (reference sequence). V lost 5 bases and J lost 7, with 12 bases in between. The CDR3 reads CASSRTTGEQYF. The CDR3 nucleotides are TGTGCCAGCAGTCGTACGACAGGAGAGCAGTACTTC.

V gene TRBV27 combines with J gene TRBJ2-7; 12 bases line up with TRBD1. V lost 4 bases and J lost 4; bases outside the gene matches: 17. The CDR3 runs 19 residues. Germline values: CDR1 MNHEY, CDR2 SMNVEV (reference sequence). The CDR3 loop is CASSYTGTGGSSSLYEQYF. CDR3 in DNA: TGTGCCAGCAGTTATACCGGGACAGGGGGCTCCTCATCTCTTTACGAGCAGTACTTC.